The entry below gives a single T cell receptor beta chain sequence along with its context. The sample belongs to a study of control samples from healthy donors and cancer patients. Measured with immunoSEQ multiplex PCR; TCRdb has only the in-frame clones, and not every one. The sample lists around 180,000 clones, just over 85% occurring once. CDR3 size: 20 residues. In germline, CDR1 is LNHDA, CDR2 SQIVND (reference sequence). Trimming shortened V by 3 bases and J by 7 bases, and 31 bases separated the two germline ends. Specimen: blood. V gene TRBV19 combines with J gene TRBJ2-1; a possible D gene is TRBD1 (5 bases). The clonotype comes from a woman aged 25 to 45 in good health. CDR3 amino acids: CASSMGQKPRVFGLANEQFF. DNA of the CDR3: TGTGCCAGTAGTATGGGGCAGAAACCTAGAGTTTTCGGTCTGGCAAATGAGCAGTTCTTC.